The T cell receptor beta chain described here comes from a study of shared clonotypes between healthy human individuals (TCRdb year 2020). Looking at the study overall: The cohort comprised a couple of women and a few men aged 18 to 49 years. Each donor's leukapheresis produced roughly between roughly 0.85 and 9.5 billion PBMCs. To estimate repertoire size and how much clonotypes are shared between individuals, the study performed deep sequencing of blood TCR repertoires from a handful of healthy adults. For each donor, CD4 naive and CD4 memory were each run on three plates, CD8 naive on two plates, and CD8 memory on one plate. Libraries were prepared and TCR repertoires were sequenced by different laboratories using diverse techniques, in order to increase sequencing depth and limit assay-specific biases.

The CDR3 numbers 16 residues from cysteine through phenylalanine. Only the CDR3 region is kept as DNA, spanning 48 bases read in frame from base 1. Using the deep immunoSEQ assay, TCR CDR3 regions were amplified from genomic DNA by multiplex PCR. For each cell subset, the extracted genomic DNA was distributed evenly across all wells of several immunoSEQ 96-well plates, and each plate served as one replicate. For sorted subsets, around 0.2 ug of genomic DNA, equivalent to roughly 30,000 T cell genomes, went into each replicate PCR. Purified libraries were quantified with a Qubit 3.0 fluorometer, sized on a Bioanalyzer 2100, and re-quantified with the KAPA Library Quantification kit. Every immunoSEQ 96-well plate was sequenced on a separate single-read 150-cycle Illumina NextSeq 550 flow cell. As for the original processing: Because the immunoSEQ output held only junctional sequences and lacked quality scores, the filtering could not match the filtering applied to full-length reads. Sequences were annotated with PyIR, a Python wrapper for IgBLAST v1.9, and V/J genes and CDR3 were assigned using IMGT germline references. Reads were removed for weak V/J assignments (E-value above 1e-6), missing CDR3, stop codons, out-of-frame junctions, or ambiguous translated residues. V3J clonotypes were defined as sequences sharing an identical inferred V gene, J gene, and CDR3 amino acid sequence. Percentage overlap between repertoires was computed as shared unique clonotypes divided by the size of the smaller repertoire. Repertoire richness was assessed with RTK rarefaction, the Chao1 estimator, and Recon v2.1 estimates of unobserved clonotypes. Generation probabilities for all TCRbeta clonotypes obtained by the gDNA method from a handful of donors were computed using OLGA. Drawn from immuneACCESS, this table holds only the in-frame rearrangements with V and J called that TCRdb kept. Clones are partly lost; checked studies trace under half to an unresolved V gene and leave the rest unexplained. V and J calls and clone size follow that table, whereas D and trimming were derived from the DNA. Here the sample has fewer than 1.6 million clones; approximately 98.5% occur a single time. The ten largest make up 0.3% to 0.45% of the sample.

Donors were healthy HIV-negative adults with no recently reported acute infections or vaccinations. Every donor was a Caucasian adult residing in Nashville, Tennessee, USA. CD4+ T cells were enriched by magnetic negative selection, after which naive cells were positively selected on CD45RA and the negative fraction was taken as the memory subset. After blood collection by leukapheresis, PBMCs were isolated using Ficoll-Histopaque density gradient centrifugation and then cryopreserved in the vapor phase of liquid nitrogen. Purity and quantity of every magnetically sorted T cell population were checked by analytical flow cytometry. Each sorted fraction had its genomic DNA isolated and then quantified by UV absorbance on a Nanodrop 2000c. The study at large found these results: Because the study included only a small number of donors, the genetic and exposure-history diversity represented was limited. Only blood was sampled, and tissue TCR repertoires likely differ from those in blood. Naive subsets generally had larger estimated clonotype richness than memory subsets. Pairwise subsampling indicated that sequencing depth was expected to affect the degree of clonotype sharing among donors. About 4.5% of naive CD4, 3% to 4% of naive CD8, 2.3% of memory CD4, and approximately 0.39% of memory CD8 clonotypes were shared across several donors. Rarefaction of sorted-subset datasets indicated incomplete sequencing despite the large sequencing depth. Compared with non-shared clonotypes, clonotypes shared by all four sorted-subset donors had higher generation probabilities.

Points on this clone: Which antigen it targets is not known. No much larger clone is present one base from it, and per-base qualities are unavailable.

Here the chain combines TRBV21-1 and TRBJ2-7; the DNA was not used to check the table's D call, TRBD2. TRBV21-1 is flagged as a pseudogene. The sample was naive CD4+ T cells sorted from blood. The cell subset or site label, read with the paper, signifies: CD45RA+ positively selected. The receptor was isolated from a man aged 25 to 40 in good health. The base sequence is TGTGCCAGCAGCAAAGGGATCGCGGGAGCACTCTACGAGCAGTACTTC. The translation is CASSKGIAGALYEQYF.